The 24 T cell receptor beta chains reported below all come from one sample, sequenced in a study of T cells in Graves' hyperthyroidism and ophthalmopathy. What was amplified from RNA transcripts were TCR beta CDR3 regions. The HTBI primer set drove a first-round RT-PCR of the TCR CDR3. TCRdb ran MiXCR on the multiplex PCR reads and lists one entry per CDR3 protein. The table shows 400,000 to 450,000 distinct CDR3 sequences, with roughly 14% occurring only once. The sample consisted of blood. These receptors were collected from a young man with Graves' ophthalmopathy.

This clonotype has only a few counts. V is TRBV19 and J is TRBJ1-6; 7 bases line up with TRBD1. This CDR3 contains 19 residues. V lost 6 bases, J lost 5 bases, and 19 bases stayed unmatched. CDR1 and CDR2 (germline): LNHDA, SQIVND (reference sequence). The CDR3 reads CASRLHDRVRNMNNSPLHF. DNA for the CDR3: TGTGCCAGTAGGCTCCACGACAGGGTCCGTAATATGAATAATTCACCCCTCCACTTT.

CDR3 sequence: CASSNGQSSYNEQFF. In DNA form, the CDR3 reads TGTGCCAGTAGTAACGGACAGAGCTCCTACAATGAGCAGTTCTTC. The rearrangement joins TRBV19 to TRBJ2-1, with a possible D match to TRBD1 (6 bases). Per germline, CDR1 LNHDA and CDR2 SQIVND (reference sequence). Trimming shortened V by 4 bases and J by 0 bases, and 10 bases separated the two germline ends. The CDR3 extends over 15 amino acids.

The sample holds many counts of this clonotype. The V gene is TRBV12-3 or TRBV12-4, the J gene TRBJ1-4; D not certain. The CDR3 sequence is 14 residues long. The V end was cut by 6 bases, the J end by 4 bases, with 12 bases between. This chain's CDR3 is CASSQYGSNEKLFF. DNA for the CDR3: TGTGCCAGCAGCCAGTACGGAAGTAATGAAAAACTGTTTTTT.

The rearrangement uses TRBV20-1 and TRBJ2-1; 7 bases match TRBD2. The CDR3 consists of 14 residues. Germline V gene data show CDR1 as DFQATT and CDR2 as SNEGSKA (reference sequence). V lost 0 bases to trimming and J lost 11 bases; unmatched junction nucleotides: 10. The CDR3 loop is CSARDWLADFKQFF. The CDR3 nucleotides are TGCAGTGCTAGAGATTGGCTAGCGGACTTTAAGCAGTTCTTC.

The V gene is TRBV3-1, the J gene TRBJ1-1; no firm D call. The germline V gene has CDR1 LGHDT and CDR2 YNNKEL (reference sequence). The CDR3 length is 14 residues. Between the trimmed V and J ends, which lost 4 bases and 1 base, there was a span of 10 bases. The CDR3 reads CASSPKGGNTEAFF. As DNA, the CDR3 is TGTGCCAGCAGCCCTAAGGGAGGGAACACTGAAGCTTTCTTT.

This clonotype was found many times. The chain links TRBV7-2 to TRBJ2-5, with TRBD2 as a possible D gene (6 bases). Trimming took 0 bases from V and 3 from J, leaving 11 bases between them. Germline V CDR1 and CDR2: SGHTA, FQGNSA. The CDR3 consists of 15 residues. CDR3 sequence reads: CASSLASSAEETQYF. DNA of the CDR3: TGTGCCAGCAGCTTAGCCTCTAGCGCCGAAGAGACCCAGTACTTC.

This clonotype came up many times. The chain couples TRBV12-3 or TRBV12-4 to TRBJ2-1; the D gene is possibly TRBD1 (5 bases). V lost 3 bases and J lost 0, with 15 bases in between. This CDR3 is 17 amino acids long. The CDR3 protein is CASSFWSGSSSYNEQFF. The CDR3 bases are TGTGCCAGCAGTTTTTGGTCAGGGTCCTCCTCCTACAATGAGCAGTTCTTC.

This rearrangement joins TRBV18 to TRBJ1-2, with D possibly matching TRBD1 (5 bases). The CDR3 loop spans 16 amino acids. The germline V gene has CDR1 KGHSH and CDR2 LQKENI. V was pared by 2 bases and J by 0 bases, with 13 bases between. CDR3 amino acids: CASSPVRGASNYGYTF. CDR3 in DNA: TGTGCCAGCTCACCAGTTCGTGGGGCCTCTAACTATGGCTACACCTTC.

This clonotype has a count of ten or more. The gene calls are TRBV20-1 and TRBJ1-2; 8 bases agree with TRBD1. Germline V gene sequence: CDR1 DFQATT, CDR2 SNEGSKA (reference sequence). After removal of 6 bases from V and 6 bases from J, the junction contained 3 bases not matched to a gene. This CDR3 has 11 residues. The CDR3: CSARTGNGYTF. CDR3 nucleotide sequence: TGCAGTGCCAGGACAGGGAATGGCTACACCTTC.

Ten or more counts support this clonotype. V is TRBV29-1 and J is TRBJ2-7; D is unresolved. The CDR3 is 13 residues long. The germline V gene encodes CDR1 SQVTM and CDR2 ANQGSEA. The V gene lost 6 bases and the J gene lost 1 base, with 13 bases spanning the gap. The CDR3 sequence is CSVRTSSSYEQYF. CDR3 DNA sequence: TGCAGCGTCCGGACGAGTTCTTCCTACGAGCAGTACTTC.

In this sample, this clonotype turned up many times. The V call is TRBV28, the J call TRBJ2-7; 7 bases fit TRBD1. Per the germline V gene, CDR1 is MDHEN and CDR2 is SYDVKM. The J segment lost 6 bases and the V segment lost 2 bases, leaving 7 bases of the junction unmatched. The CDR3 contains 14 residues. The chain's CDR3 is CASSLIGGSGEQYF. The CDR3 DNA reads as TGTGCCAGCAGTTTAATAGGGGGCTCGGGCGAGCAGTACTTC.

This clonotype showed up many times. The rearrangement joins TRBV2 to TRBJ1-5, with 10 positions matching TRBD1. This CDR3 has 15 residues. Germline trimming cut 8 bases from V and 3 bases from J; bases unmatched to any gene: 7. Germline V gene data show CDR1 as SNHLY and CDR2 as FYNNEI. The CDR3 spells CASVLDRGTNQPQHF. In DNA, the CDR3 is TGTGCCAGCGTACTGGACAGGGGGACCAATCAGCCCCAGCATTTT.

This clonotype occurred a few times. This chain links TRBV18 with TRBJ2-2; TRBD1 matches at 9 bases. Germline V CDR1 and CDR2: KGHSH, LQKENI. The CDR3 has 15 residues. The V and J ends lost 4 bases and 7 bases, in that order; junction bases with no gene match: 7. In DNA, the CDR3 is TGTGCCAGCTCACGAACAGGGGGCGCCGTCGGGGAGCTGTTTTTT. Its translation is CASSRTGGAVGELFF.

This clonotype has more than one count but fewer than ten. The rearrangement links TRBV6-4 to TRBJ1-4; tentative D call: TRBD1 (6 bases). The CDR3 is 15 amino acids. V lost 10 bases and J lost 5, with 20 bases in between. Per the germline V gene, CDR1 is MRHNA and CDR2 is SNTAGT. Here the CDR3 DNA reads TGTGCCAACCACGACCTCGACAGGCTGAATGAAAAACTGTTTTTT. Translating gives CANHDLDRLNEKLFF.

Remarks on this clonotype: One end of the junction fails to match germline, which may point to a read error. V is TRBV11-2 and J is TRBJ1-2; maybe TRBD1 (5 bases). Germline assignment: CDR1 SGHAT and CDR2 FQNNGV. The CDR3 has 15 amino acids. CDR3 nucleotide sequence: TGTGCCGGCAGCTTATCTACAGGAGGTTACTATGGCTACACCTTC. It yields the protein CAGSLSTGGYYGYTF.

This clonotype was detected many times. J is TRBJ1-3 and V is TRBV3-1; TRBD1 matches 7 bases. The length of the CDR3 is 15 residues. The V and J ends lost 0 bases and 4 bases, in that order; junction bases with no gene match: 3. The V gene's germline CDR1 is LGHDT and CDR2 YNNKEL (reference sequence). The CDR3 DNA sequence: TGTGCCAGCAGCCAAGATGACAGGGCGGGAAACACCATATATTTT. Translated: CASSQDDRAGNTIYF.

This clonotype was detected ten times or more. The genes are TRBV5-1 and TRBJ1-3, with 7 nucleotides matching TRBD1. Looked up from germline, CDR1 is SGHRS and CDR2 is YFSETQ. V trimming: 4 bases; J trimming: 3 bases; junction bases outside the gene matches: 4. The CDR3 has 14 residues. CDR3 in amino acids: CASSDPGGGNTIYF. The DNA of the CDR3 is TGCGCCAGCAGCGACCCAGGGGGTGGAAACACCATATATTTT. Using reference TRBV5-1 and TRBJ1-3 for the parts outside the CDR3, the full variable domain is KAGVTQTPRYLIKTRGQQVTLSCSPISGHRSVSWYQQTPGQGLQFLFEYFSETQRNKGNFPGRFSGRQFSNSRSEMNVSTLELGDSALYLCASSDPGGGNTIYFGEGSWLTVV.

This clonotype was picked up many times. V usage is TRBV20-1 and J usage is TRBJ2-7, with TRBD2 matching 13 bases. In germline, CDR1 is DFQATT, CDR2 SNEGSKA (reference sequence). V shed 5 bases, J shed 6 bases, and the junction held 7 bases outside the gene matches. This CDR3 region has 14 residues. The CDR3 DNA reads TGCAGTGCTGTCGGACTAGCGGGAGATAGCGAGCAGTACTTC. It codes for CSAVGLAGDSEQYF.

This clonotype was recorded many times. The chain couples TRBV6-5 to TRBJ2-1; no definite D call. This CDR3 spans 14 amino acids. Per germline, CDR1 MNHEY and CDR2 SVGAGI. Between the trimmed V and J ends, which lost 0 bases and 4 bases, there was a span of 7 bases. DNA for the CDR3: TGTGCCAGCAGTTACTCCTCAGAATACAATGAGCAGTTCTTC. The encoded protein is CASSYSSEYNEQFF.

This clonotype occurred many times. The chain carries TRBV18 and TRBJ2-7, with no clear D. The CDR3 runs to 13 residues. Germline V gives CDR1 KGHSH, CDR2 LQKENI. V was clipped by 2 bases and J by 5 bases, with 10 bases between them. The DNA of the CDR3 is TGTGCCAGCTCACCATTATTTTGGGACGAGCAGTACTTC. Its protein product is CASSPLFWDEQYF.

On this clonotype itself: Since a much larger clone is just one base distant, this may be a read error. The CDR3 loop is CSVGGLAGRTASYEQFF. CDR3 sequence (DNA): TGCAGCGTTGGGGGACTAGCGGGACGAACAGCGTCTTACGAGCAGTTCTTC. The V call is TRBV29-1, the J call TRBJ2-7, with 13 bases that match TRBD2. TRBJ2-1 matches the DNA end more closely, so the J call is doubtful. The CDR3 is made up of 17 amino acids. The germline V gene encodes CDR1 SQVTM and CDR2 ANQGSEA.

This clonotype was observed many times. The chain uses TRBV7-9 and TRBJ2-7, with 11 bases aligning to TRBD2. Germline V gene sequence: CDR1 SEHNR, CDR2 FQNEAQ (reference sequence). The CDR3 extends over 17 amino acids. With V trimmed by 3 bases and J by 2 bases, 9 bases remained unmatched. The CDR3, as DNA: TGTGCCAGCAGCTTGACTAGCGGGGTAATGTGGCCCTACGAGCAGTACTTC. It specifies CASSLTSGVMWPYEQYF.

This clonotype has ten or more counts. The chain couples TRBV7-9 to TRBJ2-5; TRBD2 aligns across 9 bases. Losses at the gene ends were 5 bases for V and 4 bases for J; bases not matched to a gene: 20. The CDR3 contains 19 residues. Germline V CDR1 and CDR2: SEHNR, FQNEAQ (reference sequence). As DNA, the CDR3 is TGTGCCAGCAGCCAGAGGGGTCTAGCGGGACCCCGGGCAGGAGAGACCCAGTACTTC. Amino acid sequence: CASSQRGLAGPRAGETQYF.

V gene TRBV4-2 combines with J gene TRBJ2-1, with D maybe TRBD2 (6 bases). V gave up 0 bases and J gave up 5 bases, with 11 bases separating them. Germline V gene sequence: CDR1 LGHNA, CDR2 YNFKEQ. CDR3 length: 15 amino acids. Written as DNA, the CDR3 is TGTGCCAGCAGCCAAGATTTCGCGGGGCACAATGAGCAGTTCTTC. Encoded protein: CASSQDFAGHNEQFF.